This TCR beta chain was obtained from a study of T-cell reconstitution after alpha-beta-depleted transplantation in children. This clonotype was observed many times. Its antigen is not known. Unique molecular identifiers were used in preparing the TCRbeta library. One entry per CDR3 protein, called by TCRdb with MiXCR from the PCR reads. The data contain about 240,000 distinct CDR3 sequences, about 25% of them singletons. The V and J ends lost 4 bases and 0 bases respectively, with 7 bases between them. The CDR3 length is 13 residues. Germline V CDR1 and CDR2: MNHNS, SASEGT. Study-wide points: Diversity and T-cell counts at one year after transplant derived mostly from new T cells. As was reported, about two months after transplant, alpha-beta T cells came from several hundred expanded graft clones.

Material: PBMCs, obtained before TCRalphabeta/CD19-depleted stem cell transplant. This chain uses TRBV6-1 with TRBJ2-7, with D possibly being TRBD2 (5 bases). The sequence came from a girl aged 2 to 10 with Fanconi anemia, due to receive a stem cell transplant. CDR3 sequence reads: CASSVAISYEQYF. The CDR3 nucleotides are TGTGCCAGCAGTGTAGCGATCTCCTACGAGCAGTACTTC.